The clone carrying this T cell receptor beta chain was picked up many times. These data originate in a study of identical twins. The CDR3 runs 14 residues. Germline V gives CDR1 SGHRS, CDR2 YFSETQ. After removal of 3 bases from V and 5 bases from J, the junction contained 5 bases not matched to a gene. Unique molecular identifiers were present on cDNA, and template switching added a universal primer site. TCRdb re-derived calls from the 5' RACE reads in MiXCR, one entry per CDR3 protein. This sample yields 470,000 or so distinct CDR3 sequences, of which 24% are seen a single time; 2.9% belongs to the top ten. Healthy Caucasians, and only they, were the donors. This sample was shared with a second study, whose subject was T cells expressing NK-cell markers. That work adds: Also leading the CD3+CD56-NKG2C+ fraction in a handful of donors were these clonotypes. No clear determination of HCMV specificity was made for expanded NKG2C+ T cell clones.

This clonotype was obtained from a woman between 18 and 30 years old in good health. The J gene is TRBJ2-1, the V gene TRBV5-1; TRBD1 agrees at 7 bases. The material sequenced was CD4+ T cells sorted from blood. CDR3 sequence (DNA): TGCGCCAGCAGCTCGACAGGGTGGGACAATGAGCAGTTCTTC. Translation: CASSSTGWDNEQFF.